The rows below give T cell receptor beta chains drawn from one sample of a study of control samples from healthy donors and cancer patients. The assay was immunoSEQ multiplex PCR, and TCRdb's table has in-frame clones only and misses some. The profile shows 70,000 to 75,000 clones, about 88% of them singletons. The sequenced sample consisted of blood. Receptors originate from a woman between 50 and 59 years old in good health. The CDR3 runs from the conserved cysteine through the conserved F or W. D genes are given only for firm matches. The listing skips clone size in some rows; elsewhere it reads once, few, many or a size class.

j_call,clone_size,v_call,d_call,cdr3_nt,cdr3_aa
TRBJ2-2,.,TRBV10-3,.,TGTGCCATCGGGAGTCCGGGGCCCGACACCGGGGAGCTGTTTTTT,CAIGSPGPDTGELFF
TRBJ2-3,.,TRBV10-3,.,TGTGCCATCAATCAAGATCGGGCGGGAAGAACAGATACGCAGTATTTT,CAINQDRAGRTDTQYF
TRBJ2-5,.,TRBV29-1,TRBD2,TGCAGCGTTGATCCGACTAGCGGAACGCAAGAGACCCAGTACTTC,CSVDPTSGTQETQYF
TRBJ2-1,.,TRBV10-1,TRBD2,TGCGCCAGCAGTGAGGGTAGCGGGAGGGTTGTCGATGAGCAGTTCTTC,CASSEGSGRVVDEQFF
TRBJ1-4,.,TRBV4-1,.,TGCGCCAGCAGCCAAGCGTCCCGGGCACAAGGGGAAAAACTGTTTTTT,CASSQASRAQGEKLFF
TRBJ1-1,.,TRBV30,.,TGTGCCTGGAGACGGATTGGGGGGACCACTGAAGCTTTCTTT,CAWRRIGGTTEAFF
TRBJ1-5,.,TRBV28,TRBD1,TGTGCCAGCTGGGACAGCTCCCTGGGGCCCCAGCATTTT,CASWDSSLGPQHF
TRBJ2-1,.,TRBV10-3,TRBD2,TGTGCCATCAGTGAGAGCTCTAGCGGGAGTAATGAGCAGTTCTTC,CAISESSSGSNEQFF
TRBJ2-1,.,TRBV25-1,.,TGTGCCAGCAGTGAATATAATTTCGCCAGAGCCCACAATGAGCAGTTCTTC,CASSEYNFARAHNEQFF
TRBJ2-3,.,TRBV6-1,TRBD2,TGTGCCAGCAGTGAATTGATCGCGGGAGGGCCGGCAGATACGCAGTATTTT,CASSELIAGGPADTQYF
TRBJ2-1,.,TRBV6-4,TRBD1,TGTGCCAGCAGCTACAGGGGGTTCGAAGGCAATGAGCAGTTCTTC,CASSYRGFEGNEQFF
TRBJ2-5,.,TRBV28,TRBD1,TGTGCCAGCAGCACCCTGACAGGGGGAGTGGAGACCCAGTACTTC,CASSTLTGGVETQYF
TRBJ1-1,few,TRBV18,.,TGTGCCAGCTCGCCGGACCGGACGGAAGCTTTCTTT,CASSPDRTEAFF
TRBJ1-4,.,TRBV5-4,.,TGTGCCAGCAGCTTGGGTCCCGTACAGGGAACTAATGAAAAACTGTTTTTT,CASSLGPVQGTNEKLFF
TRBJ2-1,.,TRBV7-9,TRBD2,TGTGCCAGCAGGGTGGGTATCCGGGAGGGCCTCTCCTACAATGAGCAGTTCTTC,CASRVGIREGLSYNEQFF
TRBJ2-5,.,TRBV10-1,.,TGCGCCAGCAGTGAGTCTCTAGGAGGAGAGACCCAGTACTTC,CASSESLGGETQYF
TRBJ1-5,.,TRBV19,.,TGTGCCAGTAGTATCCAGGGAGGTCAGCCCCAGCATTTT,CASSIQGGQPQHF
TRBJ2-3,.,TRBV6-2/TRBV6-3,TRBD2,TGTGCCAGCAGTTACTCCTCGGGGGGGCGAAATACGCAGTATTTT,CASSYSSGGRNTQYF
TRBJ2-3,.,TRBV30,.,TGTGCCTGGAGTGTGATGGCTAGCTTCTCTAGAGATACGCAGTATTTT,CAWSVMASFSRDTQYF
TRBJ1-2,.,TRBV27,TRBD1,TGTGCCAGCAGTCAACTACAGGGGACGGGCGGCTACACCTTC,CASSQLQGTGGYTF
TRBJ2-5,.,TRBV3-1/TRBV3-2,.,TGTGCCAGCAGCCAAGTTTCTGAGACCCAGTACTTC,CASSQVSETQYF
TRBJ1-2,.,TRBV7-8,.,TGTGCCAGCAGCTTAATTGCGGGGGATAATGGCTACACCTTC,CASSLIAGDNGYTF
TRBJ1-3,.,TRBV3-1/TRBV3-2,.,TGTGCCAGCAGCCCCCTCGTACCCGCATCCTTCTCTGGAAACACCATATATTTT,CASSPLVPASFSGNTIYF
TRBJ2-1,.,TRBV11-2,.,TGTGCCAGCAGCTCGGGGCCGAGGGATGAGCAGTTCTTC,CASSSGPRDEQFF
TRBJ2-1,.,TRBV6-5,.,TGTGCCAGCAGTTACGGAATCGAGGCTAATGAGCAGTTCTTC,CASSYGIEANEQFF
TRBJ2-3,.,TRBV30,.,TGTGCCTGGAGTATACCCAGGATCGACACAGATACGCAGTATTTT,CAWSIPRIDTDTQYF
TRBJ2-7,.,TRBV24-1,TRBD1,TGTGCCACCAGTGACTCCACCCGACAGGGATCCGAGCAGTACTTC,CATSDSTRQGSEQYF
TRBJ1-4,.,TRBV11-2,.,TGTGCCAGCAGCTCCGACAGGATTAATGAAAAACTGTTTTTT,CASSSDRINEKLFF
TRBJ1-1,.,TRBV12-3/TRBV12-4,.,TGTGCCAGCAGTTCGGAGAGTCAAGCTGAAGCTTTCTTT,CASSSESQAEAFF
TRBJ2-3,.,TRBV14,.,TGTGCCAGCAGCCAAGAGGGGGCTCTTTTCACAGATACGCAGTATTTT,CASSQEGALFTDTQYF
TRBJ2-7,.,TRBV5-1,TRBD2,TGCGCCAGCAGCTTTGGGGGACTATCCTACGAGCAGTACTTC,CASSFGGLSYEQYF
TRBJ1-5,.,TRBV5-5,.,TGTGCCAGCAGCCCACCGGAGTCCAGGTATAGCAATCAGCCCCAGCATTTT,CASSPPESRYSNQPQHF
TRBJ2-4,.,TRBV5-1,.,TGCGCCAGCAGCTTGGGGGGGGCACCCAAAAACATTCAGTACTTC,CASSLGGAPKNIQYF
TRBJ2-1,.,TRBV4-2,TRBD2,TGTGCCAGCAGCCAAGAGCTAGCGGAGTACAATGAGCAGTTCTTC,CASSQELAEYNEQFF
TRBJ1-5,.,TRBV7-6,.,TGTGCCAGCAGCTCAAGTGCGGGGGTGAATCAGCCCCAGCATTTT,CASSSSAGVNQPQHF
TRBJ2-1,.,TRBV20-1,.,TGCAGTGCTAGAGTGACGGGCCGCGGCTTCTTC,CSARVTGRGFF
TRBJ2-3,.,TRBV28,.,TGTGCCAGCAGGTTGGGCGGGAGCACAGATACGCAGTATTTT,CASRLGGSTDTQYF
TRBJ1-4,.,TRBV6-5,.,TGTGCCAGAAAGGAGGGAAGAACTAATGAAAAACTGTTTTTT,CARKEGRTNEKLFF
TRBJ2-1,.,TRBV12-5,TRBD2,TGTGCTAGTGGTCCTGGGGGCGGGAGGGCCATGGGTGAGCAGTTCTTC,CASGPGGGRAMGEQFF